This T cell receptor (beta chain) was recovered during a study of blood T cell repertoires in COVID-19. The CDR3 is made up of 14 amino acids. The V end lost 8 bases, the J end lost 4 bases, and 15 bases lay between the germline ends. Germline V gene lookup returns CDR1 SNHLY and CDR2 FYNNEI. The data were produced by immunoSEQ multiplex PCR, yet TCRdb's version contains in-frame clones alone and is incomplete. Seen here are around 250,000 clones, 85% observed once, and the top ten hold 5.1%. This clone was seen a handful of times. The chain links TRBV2 to TRBJ1-3; D is unclear. The sequence came from a man in his fifties or sixties with active or convalescent COVID-19. Material: peripheral blood. The CDR3 protein is CASHYAATGNTIYF. CDR3 DNA: TGTGCCAGCCATTATGCGGCCACGGGAAACACCATATATTTT.